Below, one TCR beta chain is given with its context. This sample also contains other DNA sequences that code for the same CDR3. This record comes from a study of blood T cell repertoires in COVID-19. Overall study context: Sites in the United States, Italy and Spain provided acute and convalescent COVID-19 samples. The analysed material was cDNA or gDNA that came from T cells, B-cell-depleted T cells, or PBMCs.

Germline CDR1 SGHRS, CDR2 YFSETQ. The CDR3 runs 12 residues. Trimming removed 4 bases from V and 5 bases from J, with 9 bases in between. Here immunoSEQ multiplex PCR was the method, and the copy in TCRdb shows in-frame clones only, minus some. The sample has 150,000 to 200,000 clones; about 80% are singletons. Specimen: peripheral blood. This TCR derives from a woman aged 80 or over with acute or convalescent COVID-19. V is TRBV5-1 and J is TRBJ1-1; perhaps TRBD1 as D (6 bases). The CDR3, as DNA: TGCGCCAGCAGCCCGCAGGGGACTGAAGCTTTCTTT. Residues: CASSPQGTEAFF. Full variable domain (rest looked up from reference TRBV5-1 and TRBJ1-1): KAGVTQTPRYLIKTRGQQVTLSCSPISGHRSVSWYQQTPGQGLQFLFEYFSETQRNKGNFPGRFSGRQFSNSRSEMNVSTLELGDSALYLCASSPQGTEAFFGQGTRLTVV.